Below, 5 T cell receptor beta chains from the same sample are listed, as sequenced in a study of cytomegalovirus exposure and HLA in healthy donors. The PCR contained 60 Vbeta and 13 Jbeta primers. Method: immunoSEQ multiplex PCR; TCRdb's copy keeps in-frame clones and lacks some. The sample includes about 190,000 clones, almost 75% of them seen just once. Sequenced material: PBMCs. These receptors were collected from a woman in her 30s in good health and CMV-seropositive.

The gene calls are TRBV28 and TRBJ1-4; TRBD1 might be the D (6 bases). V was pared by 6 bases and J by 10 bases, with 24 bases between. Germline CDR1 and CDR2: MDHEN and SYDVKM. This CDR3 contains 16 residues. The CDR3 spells CASSYREGGRSGKLFF. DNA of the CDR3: TGTGCCAGCAGCTACCGGGAGGGGGGGCGCAGTGGAAAACTGTTTTTT.

The chain's CDR3 is CASSLDLRLAGELFF. The CDR3 region has the DNA TGTGCCAGCAGCTTGGATCTTCGTCTCGCCGGGGAGCTGTTTTTT. The chain combines TRBV5-4 with TRBJ2-2; no clear D gene. Trimming pared 0 bases from V and 6 bases from J, leaving 12 bases between. The CDR3 loop spans 15 amino acids. CDR1 and CDR2 (germline): SGHNT, YYREEE (reference sequence).

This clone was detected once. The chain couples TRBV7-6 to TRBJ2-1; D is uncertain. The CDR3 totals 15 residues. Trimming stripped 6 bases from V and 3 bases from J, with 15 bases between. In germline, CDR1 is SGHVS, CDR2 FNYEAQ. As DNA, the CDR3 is TGTGCCAGCAGGGAGACCGAGCTCCGCTACAATGAGCAGTTCTTC. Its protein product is CASRETELRYNEQFF.

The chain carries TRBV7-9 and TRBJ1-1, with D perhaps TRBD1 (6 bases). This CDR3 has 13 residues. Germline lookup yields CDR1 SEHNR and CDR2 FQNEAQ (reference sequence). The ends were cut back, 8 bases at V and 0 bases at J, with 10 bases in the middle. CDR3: CASDRQVNTEAFF. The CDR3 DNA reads TGTGCCAGCGACCGACAGGTGAACACTGAAGCTTTCTTT.

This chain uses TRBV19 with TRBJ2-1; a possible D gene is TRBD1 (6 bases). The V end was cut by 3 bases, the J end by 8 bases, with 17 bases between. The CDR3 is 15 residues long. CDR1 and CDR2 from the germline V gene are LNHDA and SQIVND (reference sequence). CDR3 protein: CASSMDRGMIDEQFF. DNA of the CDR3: TGTGCCAGTAGTATGGATAGGGGGATGATAGATGAGCAGTTCTTC.